The 14 T cell receptor beta chains below were found in one sample sequenced in a study of blood T cell repertoires in COVID-19. Here immunoSEQ multiplex PCR was the method, and the copy in TCRdb shows in-frame clones only, minus some. The sample has about 73,000 clones; approximately 88% are singletons. The sequencing input was peripheral blood. All receptors derive from an older man with active or convalescent COVID-19.

The V and J genes are TRBV5-4 and TRBJ2-5, with D possibly matching TRBD2 (5 bases). Germline V gives CDR1 SGHNT, CDR2 YYREEE (reference sequence). The CDR3 has 13 amino acids. Trimming stripped 1 base from V and 5 bases from J, with 9 bases between. CDR3 nucleotides: TGTGCCAGCAGCTTGCCCGGGGTGGAGACCCAGTACTTC. Amino acids: CASSLPGVETQYF.

This chain uses TRBV5-6 with TRBJ2-7; a possible D gene is TRBD2 (5 bases). V was cut by 1 base and J by 7 bases, with 9 bases left in between. The CDR3 covers 12 residues. CDR1 is SGHDT, CDR2 YYEEEE, per germline. The CDR3 protein is CASSLTGGEQYF. Here the CDR3 DNA reads TGTGCCAGCAGCTTGACCGGCGGGGAGCAGTACTTC.

The chain couples TRBV2 to TRBJ2-1, with TRBD2 matching over 9 bases. The CDR3 has 13 amino acids. The J segment lost 6 bases and the V segment lost 8 bases, leaving 5 bases of the junction unmatched. Germline-derived CDR1 and CDR2 are SNHLY and FYNNEI. The CDR3 DNA is TGTGCCAGCTTGGCTAGCGGGACCAATGAGCAGTTCTTC. Protein: CASLASGTNEQFF.

The chain recombines TRBV4-3 with TRBJ2-7, with 9 bases identical to TRBD1. The CDR3 is 14 amino acids. Per the germline V gene, CDR1 is LGHNA and CDR2 is YSLEER. V lost 1 base and J lost 5; bases outside the gene matches: 3. CDR3 region: CASSQAGTGHEQYF. As DNA, the CDR3 is TGCGCCAGCAGCCAAGCCGGGACAGGGCACGAGCAGTACTTC.

The chain combines TRBV5-8 with TRBJ1-1; TRBD1 aligns across 8 bases. The CDR3 loop spans 18 amino acids. V was pared by 0 bases and J by 5 bases, with 15 bases of the junction left unmatched. From germline, CDR1 is SGHTS and CDR2 YDEGEE. The CDR3 DNA reads as TGTGCCAGCAGCTTGGGATATTTTGACAGGGGTCGAGGGACTGAAGCTTTCTTT. This codes for CASSLGYFDRGRGTEAFF.

The genes are TRBV5-1 and TRBJ2-7, with 11 bases that match TRBD1. Germline V gene lookup returns CDR1 SGHRS and CDR2 YFSETQ. Germline trimming cut 4 bases from V and 6 bases from J; bases unmatched to any gene: 12. The CDR3 spans 16 residues. The CDR3 loop reads CASSHPGQGALGEQYF. CDR3 bases: TGCGCCAGCAGCCACCCCGGACAGGGGGCTCTCGGCGAGCAGTACTTC.

This CDR3 is CATSSGLADYNEQFF. As DNA, the CDR3 is TGTGCCACCAGCAGCGGACTAGCGGACTACAATGAGCAGTTCTTC. The rearrangement joins TRBV15 to TRBJ2-1; 10 positions agree with TRBD2. Germline V gene data show CDR1 as LNHNV and CDR2 as YYDKDF (reference sequence). The CDR3 covers 15 residues. The trim removed 3 bases at V and 3 bases at J, leaving 2 bases unmatched.

The CDR3 protein is CASSQTGMSGFF. Written as DNA, the CDR3 is TGTGCCAGCAGCCAGACAGGGATGAGTGGTTTCTTT. The chain recombines TRBV3-1 (or the pseudogene TRBV3-2) with TRBJ1-1, with TRBD1 matching over 7 bases. There are 12 residues in the CDR3. Germline assignment: CDR1 LGHDT and CDR2 YNNKEL (reference sequence). V lost 3 bases to trimming and J lost 13 bases; unmatched junction nucleotides: 8.

The J gene is TRBJ1-1, the V gene TRBV12-3 or TRBV12-4; D possibly corresponds to TRBD1 (6 bases). The CDR3 spans 13 residues. V lost 6 bases and J 5 bases, leaving 13 bases between the germline ends. DNA of the CDR3: TGTGCCAGCAGCATCACAGGGTTTACTGAAGCTTTCTTT. Translation gives CASSITGFTEAFF.

The J gene is TRBJ2-2, the V gene TRBV10-2; possibly TRBD1 for D (6 bases). Germline V lookup: CDR1 WSHSY, CDR2 SAAADI. With 0 bases removed from V and 5 bases from J, the gap between germline ends came to 13 bases. The CDR3 length is 16 residues. DNA of the CDR3: TGCGCCAGCAGTGAGTCGCAGGGGTTGGTGACCGGGGAGCTGTTTTTT. Translated, it gives CASSESQGLVTGELFF.

In this sample, this clone turned up a few times. The CDR3 here is CASSLSKRGTGDYYGYTF. For the CDR3, the DNA is TGTGCCAGCAGTTTATCCAAGCGGGGGACAGGGGATTACTATGGCTACACCTTC. The chain links TRBV28 to TRBJ1-2; TRBD1 agrees at 10 bases. The CDR3 length is 18 residues. Germline V gives CDR1 MDHEN, CDR2 SYDVKM. The trim removed 1 base at V and 3 bases at J, leaving 11 bases unmatched.

The chain joins TRBV4-1 to TRBJ1-4; no firm D call. Trimming stripped 1 base from V and 7 bases from J, with 13 bases between. The CDR3 runs 15 residues. The germline CDR1 and CDR2 sequences are MGHRA and YSYEKL. In DNA, the CDR3 is TGCGCCAGCAGCCAAGGTACCGGGTCTTTTGAAAAACTGTTTTTT. This translates into CASSQGTGSFEKLFF.

V is TRBV5-1 and J is TRBJ1-1; D is uncertain. This CDR3 region has 13 residues. Per the germline V gene, CDR1 is SGHRS and CDR2 is YFSETQ. The germline V and J ends were trimmed by 6 bases and 4 bases, with 13 bases remaining between them. CDR3 DNA sequence: TGCGCCAGCACCATAACAGTGGGCACTGAAGCTTTCTTT. It encodes CASTITVGTEAFF.

This chain connects TRBV19 to TRBJ1-4; the match to TRBD1 covers 8 bases. CDR1 and CDR2 from the germline V gene are LNHDA and SQIVND (reference sequence). This CDR3 has 15 residues. The J segment lost 5 bases and the V segment lost 5 bases, leaving 7 bases of the junction unmatched. CDR3 nucleotide sequence: TGTGCCAGTAGTCTACCGACAGGGGTCAATGAAAAACTGTTTTTT. Translating it yields CASSLPTGVNEKLFF. Variable domain in full (rest from reference TRBV19 and TRBJ1-4): DGGITQSPKYLFRKEGQNVTLSCEQNLNHDAMYWYRQDPGQGLRLIYYSQIVNDFQKGDIAEGYSVSREKKESFPLTVTSAQKNPTAFYLCASSLPTGVNEKLFFGSGTQLSVL.